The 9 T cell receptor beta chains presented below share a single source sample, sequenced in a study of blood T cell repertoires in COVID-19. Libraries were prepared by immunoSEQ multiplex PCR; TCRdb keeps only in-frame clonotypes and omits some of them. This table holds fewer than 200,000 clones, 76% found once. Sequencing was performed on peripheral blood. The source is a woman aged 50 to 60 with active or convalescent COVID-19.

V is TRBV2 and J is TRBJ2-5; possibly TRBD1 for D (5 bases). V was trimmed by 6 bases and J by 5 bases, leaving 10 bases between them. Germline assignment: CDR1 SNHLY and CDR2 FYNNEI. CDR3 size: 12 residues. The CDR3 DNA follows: TGTGCCAGCAGCCTCCAGGGCGAGACCCAGTACTTC. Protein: CASSLQGETQYF.

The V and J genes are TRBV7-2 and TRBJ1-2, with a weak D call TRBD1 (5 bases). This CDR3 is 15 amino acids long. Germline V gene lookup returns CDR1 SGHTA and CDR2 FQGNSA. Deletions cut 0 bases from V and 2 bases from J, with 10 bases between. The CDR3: CASSLATGSNYGYTF. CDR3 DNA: TGTGCCAGCAGCTTAGCCACAGGTTCCAACTATGGCTACACCTTC.

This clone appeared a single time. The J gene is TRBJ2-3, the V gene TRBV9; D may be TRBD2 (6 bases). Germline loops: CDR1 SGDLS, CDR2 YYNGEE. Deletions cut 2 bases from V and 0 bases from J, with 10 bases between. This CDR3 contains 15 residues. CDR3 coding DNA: TGTGCCAGCAGCGTTCTAGCGTCTAGCACAGATACGCAGTATTTT. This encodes CASSVLASSTDTQYF.

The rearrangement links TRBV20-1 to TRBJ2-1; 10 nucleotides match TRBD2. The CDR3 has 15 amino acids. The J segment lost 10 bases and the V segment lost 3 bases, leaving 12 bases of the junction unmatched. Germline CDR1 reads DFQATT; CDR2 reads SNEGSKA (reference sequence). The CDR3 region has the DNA TGCAGTGCTAGTAGGGCTAGCGGGAGAATAAGGGAGCAGTTCTTC. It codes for CSASRASGRIREQFF.

DNA of the CDR3: TGTGCCAGCAGCGCCCCAGGGGGCTCTGGAAACACCATATATTTT. It codes for CASSAPGGSGNTIYF. The chain is built from TRBV25-1 and TRBJ1-3; 7 nucleotides agree with TRBD1. The V gene's germline CDR1 is MGHDK and CDR2 SYGVNS. The J segment lost 0 bases and the V segment lost 6 bases, leaving 5 bases of the junction unmatched. CDR3 size: 15 residues.

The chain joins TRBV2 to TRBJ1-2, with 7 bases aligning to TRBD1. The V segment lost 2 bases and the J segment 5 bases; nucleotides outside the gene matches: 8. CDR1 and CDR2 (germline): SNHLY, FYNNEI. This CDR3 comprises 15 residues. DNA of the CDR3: TGTGCCAGCAGTGAAACCTCGGGACAGTTTTATGGCTACACCTTC. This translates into CASSETSGQFYGYTF. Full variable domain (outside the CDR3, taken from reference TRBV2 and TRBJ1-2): EPEVTQTPSHQVTQMGQEVILRCVPISNHLYFYWYRQILGQKVEFLVSFYNNEISEKSEIFDDQFSVERPDGSNFTLKIRSTKLEDSAMYFCASSETSGQFYGYTFGSGTRLTVV.

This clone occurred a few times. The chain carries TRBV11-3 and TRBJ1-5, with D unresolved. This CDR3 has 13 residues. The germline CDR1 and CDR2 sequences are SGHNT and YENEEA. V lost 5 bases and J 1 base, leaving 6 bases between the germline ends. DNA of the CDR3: TGTGCCAGCAGCCACAGAAGCAATCAGCCCCAGCATTTT. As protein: CASSHRSNQPQHF.

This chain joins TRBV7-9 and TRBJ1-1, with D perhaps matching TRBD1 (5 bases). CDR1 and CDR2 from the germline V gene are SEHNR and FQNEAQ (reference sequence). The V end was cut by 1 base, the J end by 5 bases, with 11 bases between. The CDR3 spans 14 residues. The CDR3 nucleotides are TGTGCCAGCAGCTTAGGGGGGAGGCGGACTGAAGCTTTCTTT. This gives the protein CASSLGGRRTEAFF.

CDR3 sequence: CASSISRGGTEAFF. CDR3 DNA: TGTGCCAGTAGTATTTCGCGGGGGGGCACTGAAGCTTTCTTT. The chain combines TRBV19 with TRBJ1-1, with D possibly TRBD1 on 5 matching bases. The CDR3 loop spans 14 amino acids. Germline V CDR1 and CDR2: LNHDA, SQIVND (reference sequence). Trimming removed 3 bases from V and 4 bases from J, with 12 bases in between.